The rows below give T cell receptor beta chains drawn from one sample of a study of blood T cell repertoires in COVID-19. Repertoires were generated with immunoSEQ multiplex PCR, while TCRdb's copy carries only in-frame clones and drops some. The sample has over 130,000 clones, about three quarters seen once. Sequencing was performed on PBMCs or T cells enriched from blood (not recorded which). Every receptor here comes from a woman between 50 and 59 years old who had recovered from COVID-19. Both conserved end residues are part of each CDR3. The D gene is left open where the match is weak. The size field is filled for only some rows; it gives once, few, many or a size class.

j_call: TRBJ1-5
clone_size: once
d_call: .
v_call: TRBV24-1
cdr3_nt: TGTGCCACCAGTGACTACAATCAGCCCCAGCATTTT
cdr3_aa: CATSDYNQPQHF

j_call: TRBJ2-7
clone_size: once
d_call: TRBD1
v_call: TRBV4-2
cdr3_nt: TGTGCCAGCAGCCTTGGACAGGGAAGAAACGAGCAGTACTTC
cdr3_aa: CASSLGQGRNEQYF

j_call: TRBJ2-7
clone_size: .
d_call: TRBD1
v_call: TRBV29-1
cdr3_nt: TGCAGCGTTGAAGTCCAGGGGGCGTACGAGCAGTACTTC
cdr3_aa: CSVEVQGAYEQYF

j_call: TRBJ2-7
clone_size: few
d_call: TRBD1
v_call: TRBV28
cdr3_nt: TGTGCCAGCAGTTTGCGCCTTTCTACAGGGGGGTACGAGCAGTACTTC
cdr3_aa: CASSLRLSTGGYEQYF

j_call: TRBJ2-7
clone_size: once
d_call: .
v_call: TRBV9
cdr3_nt: TGTGCCAGCAGCGTAGGAGGTGCGACCTACGAGCAGTACTTC
cdr3_aa: CASSVGGATYEQYF

j_call: TRBJ2-3
clone_size: once
d_call: TRBD2
v_call: TRBV5-4
cdr3_nt: TGTGCCAGCAGCCCGGGAGGGGGCACAGATACGCAGTATTTT
cdr3_aa: CASSPGGGTDTQYF

j_call: TRBJ2-7
clone_size: few
d_call: TRBD1
v_call: TRBV3-1/TRBV3-2
cdr3_nt: TGTGCCAGCAGCCAAGCGGACAGGACCTACGAGCAGTACTTC
cdr3_aa: CASSQADRTYEQYF

j_call: TRBJ1-6
clone_size: .
d_call: .
v_call: TRBV5-1
cdr3_nt: TGCGCCAGCAGCTTGCACCGCGATTCACCCCTCCACTTT
cdr3_aa: CASSLHRDSPLHF

j_call: TRBJ1-1
clone_size: .
d_call: TRBD1
v_call: TRBV5-1
cdr3_nt: TGCGCCAGCAGCTTGGGGACAGGGCTTGGGAACACTGAAGCTTTCTTT
cdr3_aa: CASSLGTGLGNTEAFF

j_call: TRBJ1-2
clone_size: many
d_call: .
v_call: TRBV5-1
cdr3_nt: TGCGCCAGCAGCTTGATACAGGACGGTGGCTACACCTTC
cdr3_aa: CASSLIQDGGYTF

j_call: TRBJ2-2
clone_size: .
d_call: .
v_call: TRBV9
cdr3_nt: TGTGCCAGCAGCCCCCTAGGAGGTGCCGGGGAGCTGTTTTTT
cdr3_aa: CASSPLGGAGELFF

j_call: TRBJ2-3
clone_size: .
d_call: TRBD2
v_call: TRBV19
cdr3_nt: TGTGCCAGTGCCCAAACTAGCGCCACAGATACGCAGTATTTT
cdr3_aa: CASAQTSATDTQYF